The 31 T cell receptor beta chains below come from one sample, sequenced in a study of cytomegalovirus exposure and HLA in healthy donors. With 60 Vbeta and 13 Jbeta primers, the PCR was carried out. The table came from immunoSEQ multiplex PCR; TCRdb's copy has only in-frame clones and leaves some out. The sample contains around 110,000 clones, roughly a tenth of which appear only once. The specimen sequenced was PBMCs. The receptors derive from a man aged 30 to 45 in good health and CMV-seronegative.

This clone was seen a handful of times. V and J are TRBV5-1 and TRBJ2-7; weak D call: TRBD2 (6 bases). The CDR3 is made up of 13 amino acids. V lost 2 bases and J 5 bases, leaving 11 bases between the germline ends. Germline V lookup: CDR1 SGHRS, CDR2 YFSETQ. The DNA of the CDR3 is TGCGCCAGCAGCTTTGGCGGGACCGACGAGCAGTACTTC. It translates to CASSFGGTDEQYF.

This chain connects TRBV18 to TRBJ2-7; D is uncertain. Germline lookup yields CDR1 KGHSH and CDR2 LQKENI. V lost 6 bases and J lost 6, with 24 bases in between. This CDR3 is built from 16 residues. The CDR3 here is CASSPATALTYPEQYF. The CDR3 DNA sequence: TGTGCCAGCTCGCCTGCTACTGCCTTAACTTACCCCGAGCAGTACTTC. Filled out from reference TRBV18 and TRBJ2-7, the complete variable domain reads NAGVMQNPRHLVRRRGQEARLRCSPMKGHSHVYWYRQLPEEGLKFMVYLQKENIIDESGMPKERFSAEFPKEGPSILRIQQVVRGDSAAYFCASSPATALTYPEQYFGPGTRLTVT.

The sample holds a few counts of this clone. This sequence joins TRBV7-9 and TRBJ1-2; D is possibly TRBD1 (6 bases). V was cut by 2 bases and J by 10 bases, with 17 bases left in between. Germline assignment: CDR1 SEHNR and CDR2 FQNEAQ (reference sequence). There are 14 residues in the CDR3. CDR3 residues: CASSLHGQIDDYTF. In nucleotides, the CDR3 is TGTGCCAGCAGCTTACACGGACAGATTGACGACTACACCTTC.

The chain carries TRBV25-1 and TRBJ2-1, with 9 bases that match TRBD2. Germline V gene lookup returns CDR1 MGHDK and CDR2 SYGVNS. This CDR3 has 16 residues. The V gene end was trimmed by 3 bases and the J gene end by 2 bases; junction bases not matched to a gene: 5. The chain's CDR3 is CASSDQRGATYNEQFF. The CDR3 bases are TGTGCCAGCAGTGATCAGCGGGGGGCCACCTACAATGAGCAGTTCTTC.

This clone was seen a few times. This chain links TRBV9 with TRBJ2-6; weak D call: TRBD1 (6 bases). V lost 3 bases, J lost 4 bases, and 11 bases lay in between. The CDR3 consists of 15 residues. Germline CDR1 reads SGDLS; CDR2 reads YYNGEE. Here the CDR3 reads CASSAQGKGANVLTF. The DNA for the CDR3 is TGTGCCAGCAGCGCACAGGGTAAGGGGGCCAACGTCCTGACTTTC.

This clone was counted only a few times. The genes are TRBV13 and TRBJ2-7; D ambiguous. Trimming removed 2 bases at V and 3 bases at J, with 14 bases between. This CDR3 is built from 15 residues. Germline V gives CDR1 PRHDT, CDR2 FYEKMQ (reference sequence). The CDR3 here is CASSLTQDFGYEQYF. The CDR3 DNA is TGTGCCAGCAGCTTAACCCAAGATTTCGGCTACGAGCAGTACTTC.

There are a few counts of this clone. The J gene is TRBJ2-3, the V gene TRBV11-2; D is unresolved. The CDR3 sequence is 14 residues long. Germline-derived CDR1 and CDR2 are SGHAT and FQNNGV. Trimming cost V 3 bases and J 2 bases, with 9 bases left between them. CDR3 protein: CASSLASLTDTQYF. CDR3 in DNA: TGTGCCAGCAGCTTGGCCAGTCTCACAGATACGCAGTATTTT. Variable domain in full (rest from reference TRBV11-2 and TRBJ2-3): EAGVAQSPRYKIIEKRQSVAFWCNPISGHATLYWYQQILGQGPKLLIQFQNNGVVDDSQLPKDRFSAERLKGVDSTLKIQPAKLEDSAVYLCASSLASLTDTQYFGPGTRLTVL.

This clone showed up just a few times. One end of the junction varies from germline; a read error may be responsible. This chain uses TRBV5-1 with TRBJ2-1, with TRBD2 identical over 10 bases. Germline values: CDR1 SGHRS, CDR2 YFSETQ. This CDR3 spans 16 amino acids. CDR3 sequence (DNA): TGCGCCAGCAGCTGGACTAGCGGTCCCTCCTCCAATGAGCAGTTCTTC. Protein: CASSWTSGPSSNEQFF.

This clone appeared a few times. V usage is TRBV5-1 and J usage is TRBJ1-2; D may be TRBD1 (6 bases). CDR1 SGHRS and CDR2 YFSETQ come from the germline V gene. The V end was cut by 0 bases, the J end by 1 base, with 13 bases between. This CDR3 spans 16 amino acids. CDR3 DNA sequence: TGCGCCAGCAGCTTGGCGGGCAGGGACATTAACTATGGCTACACCTTC. Encoded protein: CASSLAGRDINYGYTF.

The gene calls are TRBV4-1 and TRBJ2-7; 10 nucleotides line up with TRBD1. Germline CDR1 reads MGHRA; CDR2 reads YSYEKL. The CDR3 contains 14 residues. V lost 4 bases to trimming and J lost 2 bases; unmatched junction nucleotides: 2. The CDR3 protein is CASSPDRGAYEQYF. CDR3 nucleotide sequence: TGCGCCAGCAGCCCGGACAGGGGGGCCTACGAGCAGTACTTC.

V gene TRBV6-5 combines with J gene TRBJ2-1, with TRBD1 matching 8 bases. V was pared by 5 bases and J by 2 bases, with 5 bases of the junction left unmatched. The CDR3 consists of 15 residues. Per the germline V gene, CDR1 is MNHEY and CDR2 is SVGAGI. The CDR3 DNA follows: TGTGCCAGCAGTCGGACAGGGATGGCCTACAATGAGCAGTTCTTC. It specifies CASSRTGMAYNEQFF.

The chain carries TRBV7-3 and TRBJ2-7; TRBD1 matches 10 bases. V was clipped by 4 bases and J by 7 bases; unmatched bases: 7. This CDR3 contains 14 residues. Germline V gene data show CDR1 as SGHTA and CDR2 as FQGTGA. In DNA form, the CDR3 reads TGTGCCAGCAGCTCGGGACAGGGGAGTCGGGAGCAGTACTTC. As protein: CASSSGQGSREQYF.

J is TRBJ2-1 and V is TRBV6-6; D might be TRBD2 (5 bases). With 7 bases removed from V and 12 bases from J, the gap between germline ends came to 16 bases. The germline V gene has CDR1 MNHNY and CDR2 SVGAGI (reference sequence). The CDR3 is 12 amino acids. The CDR3 protein is CASTQSGVGQFF. DNA of the CDR3: TGTGCCAGCACCCAAAGCGGCGTGGGGCAGTTCTTC.

The chain uses TRBV6-5 and TRBJ1-2; D is possibly TRBD1 (5 bases). The V end was cut by 4 bases, the J end by 6 bases, with 9 bases between. This CDR3 has 12 residues. The germline V gene encodes CDR1 MNHEY and CDR2 SVGAGI. The CDR3 sequence is CASSSSTDGYTF. The DNA of the CDR3 is TGTGCCAGCAGTTCCTCGACAGATGGCTACACCTTC.

This clone was observed a few times. The V and J genes are TRBV5-6 and TRBJ2-1; 7 bases agree with TRBD2. CDR1 and CDR2 from the germline V gene are SGHDT and YYEEEE. The CDR3 is 15 amino acids. Trimming removed 4 bases from V and 3 bases from J; junction bases left unmatched: 7. As DNA, the CDR3 is TGTGCCAGCAGCCTGGGTCAGCGGGACTACAATGAGCAGTTCTTC. It encodes CASSLGQRDYNEQFF.

This clone was found a few times. This chain joins TRBV19 and TRBJ2-7; D is ambiguous. CDR1 LNHDA and CDR2 SQIVND come from the germline V gene (reference sequence). CDR3 length equals 13 residues. V was trimmed by 8 bases and J by 4 bases, leaving 15 bases between them. The CDR3 sequence: CASSKAEGYEQYF. CDR3 DNA: TGTGCCAGTTCCAAGGCGGAAGGATACGAGCAGTACTTC.

This clone was detected only a few times. The CDR3 reads CAILADRATQETQYF. The CDR3 nucleotides read TGTGCCATTTTAGCGGACAGGGCCACCCAAGAGACCCAGTACTTC. This rearrangement joins TRBV19 to TRBJ2-5; 8 bases line up with TRBD1. Germline V gene lookup returns CDR1 LNHDA and CDR2 SQIVND (reference sequence). The CDR3 loop spans 15 amino acids. V lost 10 bases and J lost 1; bases outside the gene matches: 11.

This clone was found a few times. The genes are TRBV7-6 and TRBJ2-7; 10 nucleotides align to TRBD2. The length of the CDR3 is 14 residues. V was pared by 3 bases and J by 7 bases, with 6 bases of the junction left unmatched. Looked up from germline, CDR1 is SGHVS and CDR2 is FNYEAQ. In DNA form, the CDR3 reads TGTGCCAGCAGCTTTAGCGGGAGGTTTGGGGAGCAGTACTTC. It translates to CASSFSGRFGEQYF.

The chain recombines TRBV4-3 with TRBJ1-5; TRBD1 might be the D (5 bases). Trimming cost V 0 bases and J 7 bases, with 25 bases left between them. This CDR3 region has 19 residues. From germline, CDR1 is LGHNA and CDR2 YSLEER. The DNA of the CDR3 is TGCGCCAGCAGCCAAGACCCACTCCAGGGCTCACCTATTGGGCAGCCCCAGCATTTT. Its translation is CASSQDPLQGSPIGQPQHF.

In this sample, this clone turned up a few times. The chain combines TRBV5-8 with TRBJ1-3; D is unclear. V shed 3 bases and J shed 12 bases, with 13 bases lying between them. Germline CDR1 is SGHTS and CDR2 is YDEGEE. CDR3 length equals 12 residues. CDR3 bases: TGTGCCAGCAGCTCGGTGGCTACGGGCATATATTTT. This codes for CASSSVATGIYF.

This clone was detected a few times. The CDR3 DNA reads TGTGCCAGCAGCCCGGACAGGGAGGGCACAGATACGCAGTATTTT. This encodes CASSPDREGTDTQYF. J is TRBJ2-3 and V is TRBV5-4; 8 bases match TRBD1. Germline CDR1 is SGHNT and CDR2 is YYREEE (reference sequence). J gave up 1 base and V 4 bases, and 5 bases lay outside the gene matches. The CDR3 is 15 residues long.

This chain connects TRBV29-1 to TRBJ1-5, with unresolved D. Deletions cut 4 bases from V and 2 bases from J, with 12 bases between. The CDR3 consists of 14 residues. Germline V gene data show CDR1 as SQVTM and CDR2 as ANQGSEA. The CDR3 spells CSVARAGGNQPQHF. DNA for the CDR3: TGCAGCGTTGCACGGGCCGGGGGCAATCAGCCCCAGCATTTT.

In its sample, this clone was seen a few times. V usage is TRBV6-4 and J usage is TRBJ1-5; perhaps TRBD1 as D (6 bases). The germline CDR1 and CDR2 sequences are MRHNA and SNTAGT. Trimming removed 4 bases from V and 8 bases from J, with 15 bases in between. This CDR3 contains 14 residues. CDR3 in amino acids: CASSVEGGMEPQHF. CDR3 nucleotides: TGTGCCAGCAGTGTCGAAGGGGGTATGGAGCCCCAGCATTTT.

The gene calls are TRBV5-1 and TRBJ1-1, with TRBD1 matching over 8 bases. The germline V gene encodes CDR1 SGHRS and CDR2 YFSETQ. J was trimmed by 8 bases and V by 4 bases; bases with no gene match: 7. The CDR3 has 13 residues. The CDR3 bases are TGCGCCAGCAGCGCGGACAGGGTTGGCGAAGCTTTCTTT. Its protein is CASSADRVGEAFF.

There are a few counts of this clone. The genes are TRBV6-4 and TRBJ2-2; weak D call: TRBD2 (5 bases). The V gene's germline CDR1 is MRHNA and CDR2 SNTAGT. The V and J ends lost 6 bases and 1 base respectively, with 9 bases between them. This CDR3 has 14 amino acids. DNA of the CDR3: TGTGCCAGCAGATCAGGAGGGAACACCGGGGAGCTGTTTTTT. Its protein is CASRSGGNTGELFF.

This clone was detected only a few times. The rearrangement links TRBV7-2 to TRBJ2-2; unclear D gene. This CDR3 comprises 16 residues. V was clipped by 0 bases and J by 2 bases, with 10 bases between them. From germline, CDR1 is SGHTA and CDR2 FQGNSA. CDR3: CASSLASLGNTGELFF. Here the CDR3 DNA reads TGTGCCAGCAGCTTAGCCTCCCTAGGAAACACCGGGGAGCTGTTTTTT.

The rearrangement links TRBV7-2 to TRBJ2-5; TRBD2 aligns across 11 bases. The CDR3 is made up of 15 amino acids. J gave up 5 bases and V 5 bases, and 7 bases lay outside the gene matches. The germline V gene encodes CDR1 SGHTA and CDR2 FQGNSA. Here the CDR3 reads CASSQIWTSGETQYF. CDR3 coding DNA: TGTGCCAGCAGCCAAATCTGGACTAGCGGGGAGACCCAGTACTTC.

This chain links TRBV4-1 with TRBJ2-5, with D hard to call. Germline CDR1 reads MGHRA; CDR2 reads YSYEKL. V shed 0 bases and J shed 0 bases, with 8 bases lying between them. The CDR3 totals 15 residues. The CDR3 DNA reads TGCGCCAGCAGCCAAGATACCAGGTACCAAGAGACCCAGTACTTC. It yields the protein CASSQDTRYQETQYF.

V gene TRBV12-5 combines with J gene TRBJ2-3, with D possibly matching TRBD2 (6 bases). V gave up 3 bases and J gave up 8 bases, with 9 bases separating them. Germline CDR1 is LGHNT and CDR2 is FRNRAP. This CDR3 has 12 amino acids. This CDR3 reads CASGFGGGTQYF. As DNA, the CDR3 is TGTGCTAGTGGTTTTGGGGGAGGTACGCAGTATTTT.

The CDR3: CASSWDRGPTNEKLFF. The CDR3 DNA reads TGTGCCAGTAGTTGGGACAGGGGCCCAACTAATGAAAAACTGTTTTTT. The chain joins TRBV19 to TRBJ1-4; TRBD1 matches at 10 bases. V was clipped by 5 bases and J by 0 bases; unmatched bases: 3. Germline V gives CDR1 LNHDA, CDR2 SQIVND (reference sequence). The CDR3 consists of 16 residues.

This clone was seen only a few times. V is TRBV9 and J is TRBJ1-1; possibly TRBD1 for D (6 bases). Trimming shortened V by 4 bases and J by 5 bases, and 18 bases separated the two germline ends. Germline V gene data show CDR1 as SGDLS and CDR2 as YYNGEE. The CDR3 spans 15 residues. The CDR3 sequence: CASSRQGSRITEAFF. CDR3 DNA: TGTGCCAGCAGCAGGCAGGGGTCCCGAATAACTGAAGCTTTCTTT.